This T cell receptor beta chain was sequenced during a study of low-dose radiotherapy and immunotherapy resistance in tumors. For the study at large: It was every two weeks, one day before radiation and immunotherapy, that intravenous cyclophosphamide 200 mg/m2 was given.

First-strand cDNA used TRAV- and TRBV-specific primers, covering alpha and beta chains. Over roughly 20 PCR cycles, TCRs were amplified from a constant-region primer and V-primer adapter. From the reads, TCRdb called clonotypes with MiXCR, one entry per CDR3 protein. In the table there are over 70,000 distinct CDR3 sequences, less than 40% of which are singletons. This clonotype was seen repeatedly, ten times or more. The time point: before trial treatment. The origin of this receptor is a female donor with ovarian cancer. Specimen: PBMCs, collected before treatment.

CDR3 amino acids: CASSYSPSTGNQPQHF. The CDR3 DNA is TGTGCCAGCAGTTACTCCCCCTCGACCGGCAATCAGCCCCAGCATTTT. The chain couples TRBV6-2 or TRBV6-3 to TRBJ1-5; D gene uncertain. The germline V and J ends were trimmed by 0 bases and 2 bases, with 11 bases remaining between them. Germline V gene lookup returns CDR1 MNHEY and CDR2 SVGEGT. This CDR3 is built from 16 residues.